Sequencing of this TCR beta chain was carried out in a study of regulatory T cells in long-lasting Graves disease (dated by TCRdb to the early 2020s). Regarding the study in general: Antithyroid drugs had been taken for less than 3 months by newly diagnosed Graves' disease patients. The study was conducted in China and was registered as a clinical trial. A total of some 33 samples were covered by TCR sequencing, comprising roughly 13 persistent and around 20 newly diagnosed Graves' disease patients. This study used TCR sequencing and RNA sequencing of peripheral blood to compare persistent Graves' disease patients against newly diagnosed Graves' disease patients. Beyond this particular receptor, the publication reports: Only peripheral blood was studied, because thyroid tissue, the primary lesion, was inaccessible. Persistent patients shared more public clonotypes among themselves (around 3,000) than newly diagnosed patients did (nearly 1,000). The authors acknowledged the small sample size as a limitation that may reduce accuracy. Compared with newly diagnosed patients, persistent Graves' disease patients had lower TCR Shannon entropy and fewer highly expanded clones, which suggests clonal expansion. Sequencing and analysis were restricted to the TCR beta chain. Persistent disease showed preferential use of TRBV28, TRBJ1-2 and TRBJ2-5, whereas newly diagnosed disease favored TRBV20-1 and TRBJ2-1.

Its CDR3 holds 20 amino acids, cysteine through phenylalanine. CDR3 DNA only is kept here, 60 bases in frame from base 1. Here V drops 8 bases and J drops 0 bases, and the junction holds 19 bases not matched to any gene. Explained via the paper, the time point label denotes: newly diagnosed GD, antithyroid drugs for less than 3 months. For both TCR sequencing and RNA sequencing, RNA was extracted from PBMCs in TRIzol. The diagnosis of Graves' disease followed American Thyroid Association guidelines. Patients were recruited from an endocrinology department in Xi'an, China. From each patient, 7.5 to 10 milliliters of peripheral blood was collected into an EDTA anticoagulant tube. Ficoll Paque Plus density gradient separation was used to isolate PBMCs, and no further T cell sorting was done. An Agilent 2100 Bioanalyzer and agarose gel were used to check RNA quality, and a NanoDrop 2000 was used to measure RNA concentration.

Receptors were amplified or captured by multiplex PCR. Sequenced on an Illumina HiSeq 4000. TCR beta libraries were built with iRepertoire HTBI primers and Arm-PCR amplification of CDR3 regions. Before sequencing, the PCR products underwent gel purification. The study's own analysis went as follows. Gene usage analysis of CDR3 amino acid clonotypes relied on the roughly 58 TRBV and around 14 TRBJ segments identified across samples. COPE and FqMerger were used to merge filtered high-quality paired reads into contigs. Contigs were aligned with BLAST to IMGT TRBV, TRBD and TRBJ reference genes, and CDR3 was defined per IMGT. Clonotypes above 0.1% frequency were classified as highly expanded clones. Repertoire diversity was measured by Shannon entropy, and V-J evenness by the Gini coefficient. Public clonotypes were defined as clonotypes shared by more than one individual. TCRdb trimmed public reads at Q25 via fastp, called clones via MiXCR and kept in-frame beta chains. Identical CDR3 proteins give one entry, which carries the most common genes and DNA. These V and J calls are TCRdb output, not the study's own analysis. This sample lists 400,000 to 450,000 distinct CDR3 sequences; more than 13% were detected once. The top ten hold about a sixth of the sample.

Points on this clonotype: What this receptor recognizes is not known. Nothing much larger sits one base from this clone, and base qualities are not available.

This same sample was also taken into another study, of T cells in Graves' hyperthyroidism and ophthalmopathy. The second study's paper adds: Stable Graves' hyperthyroidism was defined as the absence of progression to ophthalmopathy over 18 months of follow-up. Hyperthyroidism patients were newly diagnosed, with disease duration under 2 months, and aged 18 to 65 years. Patients with uncontrolled infections, other autoimmune diseases, pregnancy or lactation were excluded. Diagnoses were established on the basis of clinical symptoms, serum thyroxine and TRAb, thyroid ultrasound, and orbital computed tomography. The TCR CDR3 was subjected to a first round of RT-PCR using the HTBI primer set and the Qiagen OneStep RT-PCR kit. Most expanded thyroid clonotypes (frequency above 0.001) were also detected in blood, suggesting blood repertoires may reflect thyroid immune responses. A 13 V-J signature model separated ophthalmopathy from stable hyperthyroidism, with approximately 87% sensitivity and 81.08% specificity in cross-validation and 80%/75% in testing. During validation, the model predicted progression to ophthalmopathy a median of approximately 6.5 months ahead of onset, with more than 60% sensitivity and 72% to 85% specificity. To identify distinguishing TCR V-J signatures, a discovery cohort of 100 patients was used, comprising 40 to 45 with Graves' ophthalmopathy and under 60 with stable Graves' hyperthyroidism. An independent validation cohort of 18 to 20 hyperthyroidism patients and over 15 patients who later progressed to ophthalmopathy tested prospective prediction of ophthalmopathy. The approximately 100 discovery patients were divided at random into training and test sets in a 7:3 ratio. In about 6 Graves' hyperthyroidism patients, the study also compared T-cell repertoires from thyroid tissue with T-cell repertoires from blood. Once sampling was done, hyperthyroidism patients were given methimazole at a starting dose of 30 mg daily, whereas ophthalmopathy patients were given high-dose intravenous methylprednisolone. The libraries were constructed in a second round of multiplex PCR and then size-selected and purified. Libraries were sequenced paired-end with 100 bp reads on an Illumina HiSeq2000. SOAPnuke was used to process the raw data, with reads discarded if the reads contained adapters or uncalled bases, had a mean Phred below 15, or lacked an exact constant-primer or identifier match. High-quality paired reads were merged using COPE v1.2.5, and each unique nucleotide sequence was defined as a clonotype. MiTCR v1.1 was used to align clonotypes to the IMGT TRBV, TRBD and TRBJ reference segments. The analysis was restricted to V-J combinations with a frequency above 0.0001, which together covered just over 98% of the repertoires. A TCS score was defined as the ratio of F50 (clonal expansion) to E x V (chaos), with BLOSUM62-based TCRdist applied between CDR3 peptides within each V-J. Welch's t-statistics and random forest reduced around 520 V-J features to roughly 13, which were used in a naive Bayes classifier (R e1071). Sample size was not statistically predetermined, and blinding of investigators to group allocation was not performed. The paper describes TCR Vbeta CDR3 sequencing of 130 to 150 peripheral blood samples, made up of roughly 45 ophthalmopathy patients, roughly 75 hyperthyroidism patients and roughly 17 progressor patients.

The TCR sequence derives from a woman aged 25-40 years with Graves disease. Donor details come from another sample of the same person, matched by shared clones. The V and J genes are TRBV12-3 or TRBV12-4 and TRBJ2-1, with 10 junctional bases fitting TRBD2. The specimen comprised peripheral blood mononuclear cells (PBMCs), sampled at new diagnosis, from a patient treated with antithyroid drugs. The sequenced DNA is TGTGCCAGCTTCGGACTAGCGGAGGATGAGCAAACCTTCTCCTACAATGAGCAGTTCTTC. It translates as CASFGLAEDEQTFSYNEQFF.